One and the same sample provided the 20 T cell receptor beta chains below, sequenced in a study of shared clonotypes between healthy human individuals. Libraries were prepared by immunoSEQ multiplex PCR; TCRdb keeps only in-frame clonotypes and omits some of them. This repertoire shows over 2,000,000 clones, 90% to 95% found once; its top ten account for about 1.7%. Naivety among CD8 cells was defined by CD45RO negativity and positive CCR7 selection, thereby excluding terminally differentiated effector memory CD45RA+ cells. Sequencing was performed on naive CD8+ T cells from PBMCs. The receptors derive from a young man in good health. Some clones in this sample may be carry-over from other donors' samples.

V usage is TRBV9 and J usage is TRBJ1-2; D not resolved. Per the germline V gene, CDR1 is SGDLS and CDR2 is YYNGEE. This CDR3 has 15 residues. Trimming removed 0 bases at V and 0 bases at J, with 9 bases between. In DNA, the CDR3 is TGTGCCAGCAGCGTAGCGGTGGTAACTAACTATGGCTACACCTTC. Its translation: CASSVAVVTNYGYTF. Looking up the rest from reference TRBV9 and TRBJ1-2 gives the full variable domain: DSGVTQTPKHLITATGQRVTLRCSPRSGDLSVYWYQQSLDQGLQFLIQYYNGEERAKGNILERFSAQQFPDLHSELNLSSLELGDSALYFCASSVAVVTNYGYTFGSGTRLTVV.

The V and J genes are TRBV27 and TRBJ2-7; the D is unclear. V was cut by 2 bases and J by 0 bases, with 5 bases left in between. The CDR3 covers 13 residues. The germline V gene encodes CDR1 MNHEY and CDR2 SMNVEV (reference sequence). The DNA of the CDR3 is TGTGCCAGCAGTTTAAAGTACTCCTACGAGCAGTACTTC. This gives the protein CASSLKYSYEQYF.

As to this clone: Other nucleotide sequences from this sample produce the same CDR3. The chain joins TRBV9 to TRBJ2-7; D might be TRBD1 (5 bases). V lost 0 bases, J lost 5 bases, and 9 bases lay in between. CDR1 is SGDLS, CDR2 YYNGEE, per germline. The length of the CDR3 is 13 residues. The CDR3 DNA follows: TGTGCCAGCAGCGTAGGGGTAGGGGACGAGCAGTACTTC. Translating gives CASSVGVGDEQYF.

J is TRBJ2-1 and V is TRBV27; weak D call: TRBD2 (5 bases). CDR3 length equals 15 residues. Germline CDR1 is MNHEY and CDR2 is SMNVEV (reference sequence). V was clipped by 6 bases and J by 0 bases, with 12 bases between them. This CDR3 reads CASSTISASYNEQFF. Written as DNA, the CDR3 is TGTGCCAGCAGCACCATTAGCGCCTCCTACAATGAGCAGTTCTTC.

The chain recombines TRBV2 with TRBJ1-5, with D unresolved. This CDR3 spans 15 amino acids. CDR1 is SNHLY and CDR2 is FYNNEI in the germline V gene. The germline V and J ends were trimmed by 4 bases and 5 bases, with 15 bases remaining between them. The CDR3 reads CASSVFRSSDQPQHF. DNA for the CDR3: TGTGCCAGCAGTGTTTTTCGCTCTTCGGATCAGCCCCAGCATTTT.

J is TRBJ2-7 and V is TRBV7-8, with 8 bases aligning to TRBD2. CDR1 is SGHVS, CDR2 FQNEAQ, per germline. The CDR3 is made up of 19 amino acids. The trim removed 1 base at V and 2 bases at J, leaving 16 bases unmatched. The CDR3 sequence is CASSLVTMGDRGLAYEQYF. The CDR3 DNA sequence: TGTGCCAGCAGCTTAGTTACCATGGGTGATCGGGGACTAGCCTACGAGCAGTACTTC.

The rearrangement uses TRBV27 and TRBJ1-3, with 7 nucleotides matching TRBD1. Germline trimming cut 8 bases from V and 8 bases from J; bases unmatched to any gene: 9. The CDR3 spans 13 residues. Germline V gene sequence: CDR1 MNHEY, CDR2 SMNVEV (reference sequence). The CDR3 DNA sequence: TGTGCCAGCGGGGAAGGGGGCGCGGACACCATATATTTT. Translated: CASGEGGADTIYF.

This chain uses TRBV27 with TRBJ1-4, with D unresolved. CDR1 MNHEY and CDR2 SMNVEV come from the germline V gene (reference sequence). The CDR3 runs 15 residues. V was shortened by 5 bases and J by 0 bases, with 10 bases between the two germline ends. The CDR3 reads CASSPFQSTNEKLFF. In nucleotides, the CDR3 is TGTGCCAGCAGTCCTTTCCAGTCAACTAATGAAAAACTGTTTTTT.

The V call is TRBV29-1, the J call TRBJ2-5; D remains ambiguous. Germline lookup yields CDR1 SQVTM and CDR2 ANQGSEA. This CDR3 spans 15 amino acids. V was clipped by 4 bases and J by 2 bases, with 17 bases between them. CDR3 bases: TGCAGCGTTGCTGTTCCACCGACCTATCAAGAGACCCAGTACTTC. It codes for CSVAVPPTYQETQYF.

The V and J genes are TRBV5-5 and TRBJ2-1, with unresolved D. Deletions cut 6 bases from V and 10 bases from J, with 20 bases between. This CDR3 spans 14 amino acids. CDR1 is SGHKS, CDR2 YYEKEE, per germline (reference sequence). DNA of the CDR3: TGTGCCAGCACCCTGTGGGTAACCCCCCGGGAGCAGTTCTTC. This codes for CASTLWVTPREQFF.

This chain links TRBV28 with TRBJ1-5; tentatively, D is TRBD1 (6 bases). The CDR3 runs to 14 residues. Germline assignment: CDR1 MDHEN and CDR2 SYDVKM. V lost 2 bases, J lost 6 bases, and 11 bases lay in between. CDR3 amino acids: CASSLTGGVQPQHF. The CDR3 DNA sequence: TGTGCCAGCAGTTTAACGGGGGGCGTTCAGCCCCAGCATTTT.

About this clone: Other DNA sequences in the sample encode the same CDR3. The rearrangement joins TRBV28 to TRBJ2-7; D ambiguous. CDR1 MDHEN and CDR2 SYDVKM come from the germline V gene. V lost 6 bases and J lost 5, with 8 bases in between. This CDR3 has 11 amino acids. The DNA for the CDR3 is TGTGCCAGCAGCCCACTCCACGAGCAGTACTTC. As protein: CASSPLHEQYF.

The V call is TRBV27, the J call TRBJ2-1; 10 bases agree with TRBD2. The CDR3 runs to 17 residues. Germline lookup yields CDR1 MNHEY and CDR2 SMNVEV (reference sequence). Trimming cost V 3 bases and J 1 base; bases outside gene matches: 6. In nucleotides, the CDR3 is TGTGCCAGCAGTTTCCAGACTAGCGGGCTGTCCTACAATGAGCAGTTCTTC. Its translation: CASSFQTSGLSYNEQFF.

The rearrangement links TRBV7-8 to TRBJ2-2; no reliable D call. This CDR3 is 13 amino acids long. Looked up from germline, CDR1 is SGHVS and CDR2 is FQNEAQ. Trimming removed 9 bases at V and 0 bases at J, with 8 bases between. CDR3 region: CARSPSNTGELFF. In DNA, the CDR3 is TGTGCCAGGTCGCCCTCGAACACCGGGGAGCTGTTTTTT.

Details on this clone: Other nucleotide sequences from this sample produce the same CDR3. The rearrangement uses TRBV19 and TRBJ1-4; D remains unclear. The germline V gene encodes CDR1 LNHDA and CDR2 SQIVND (reference sequence). V gave up 3 bases and J gave up 7 bases, with 6 bases separating them. The CDR3 totals 12 residues. The DNA of the CDR3 is TGTGCCAGTAGTATGGGAGGTGAAAAACTGTTTTTT. Amino acid sequence: CASSMGGEKLFF.

This clone was counted a single time. The chain uses TRBV7-9 and TRBJ2-3; D is perhaps TRBD1 (6 bases). The V and J ends lost 5 bases and 0 bases respectively, with 15 bases between them. There are 16 residues in the CDR3. The germline V gene has CDR1 SEHNR and CDR2 FQNEAQ (reference sequence). The DNA for the CDR3 is TGTGCCAGCAGCGAGAGGACAGCATTGAGCACAGATACGCAGTATTTT. This translates into CASSERTALSTDTQYF. The variable domain in full, with the rest retrieved from reference TRBV7-9 and TRBJ2-3, is DTGVSQNPRHKITKRGQNVTFRCDPISEHNRLYWYRQTLGQGPEFLTYFQNEAQLEKSRLLSDRFSAERPKGSFSTLEIQRTEQGDSAMYLCASSERTALSTDTQYFGPGTRLTVL.

This clone has only one observation. The gene calls are TRBV2 and TRBJ1-2; 7 bases are shared with TRBD1. V shed 7 bases, J shed 4 bases, and the junction held 6 bases outside the gene matches. The CDR3 runs to 13 residues. Germline lookup yields CDR1 SNHLY and CDR2 FYNNEI. CDR3 region: CASMLGQPYGYTF. CDR3 DNA sequence: TGTGCCAGCATGTTGGGACAGCCCTATGGCTACACCTTC.

The rearrangement joins TRBV14 to TRBJ2-7; 9 positions match TRBD1. This CDR3 region has 15 residues. The germline V gene has CDR1 SGHDN and CDR2 FVKESK. The V segment lost 0 bases and the J segment 4 bases; nucleotides outside the gene matches: 4. The CDR3 sequence is CASSQERTGVYEQYF. For the CDR3, the DNA is TGTGCCAGCAGCCAAGAAAGGACAGGGGTGTACGAGCAGTACTTC. Complete variable domain (other parts from reference TRBV14 and TRBJ2-7): EAGVTQFPSHSVIEKGQTVTLRCDPISGHDNLYWYRRVMGKEIKFLLHFVKESKQDESGMPNNRFLAERTGGTYSTLKVQPAELEDSGVYFCASSQERTGVYEQYFGPGTRLTVT.

CDR3 nucleotide sequence: TGTGCCATCAGTGAGTCGGGTGCAGGGCATAGCTCTGGAAACACCATATATTTT. Translated, it gives CAISESGAGHSSGNTIYF. The rearrangement joins TRBV10-3 to TRBJ1-3, with D tentatively TRBD1 (5 bases). V was cut by 0 bases and J by 0 bases, with 15 bases left in between. The CDR3 runs to 18 residues. The germline CDR1 and CDR2 sequences are ENHRY and SYGVKD.

This clone was seen a single time. The chain carries TRBV5-5 and TRBJ2-5; 11 bases agree with TRBD2. V shed 0 bases, J shed 0 bases, and the junction held 1 base outside the gene matches. Germline CDR1 is SGHKS and CDR2 is YYEKEE (reference sequence). The CDR3 totals 16 residues. DNA of the CDR3: TGTGCCAGCAGCTTGGGACTAGCGGGGTACCAAGAGACCCAGTACTTC. Its protein product is CASSLGLAGYQETQYF.